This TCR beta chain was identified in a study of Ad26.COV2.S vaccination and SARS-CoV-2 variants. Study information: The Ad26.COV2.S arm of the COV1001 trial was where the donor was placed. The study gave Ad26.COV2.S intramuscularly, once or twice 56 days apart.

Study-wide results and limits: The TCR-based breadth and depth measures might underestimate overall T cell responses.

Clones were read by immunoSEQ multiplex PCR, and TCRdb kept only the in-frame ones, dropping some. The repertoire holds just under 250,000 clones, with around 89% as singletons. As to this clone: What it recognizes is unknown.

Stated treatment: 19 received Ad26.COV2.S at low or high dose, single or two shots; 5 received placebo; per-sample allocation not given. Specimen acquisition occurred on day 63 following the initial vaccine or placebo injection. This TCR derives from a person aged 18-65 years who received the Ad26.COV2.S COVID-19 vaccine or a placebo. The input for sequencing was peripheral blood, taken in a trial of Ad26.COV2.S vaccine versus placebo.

CDR3 residues: CASSFEGLESPLHF. CDR3 bases: TGTGCCAGCAGCTTTGAGGGGTTGGAATCACCCCTCCACTTT. The rearrangement joins TRBV5-4 to TRBJ1-6; D is possibly TRBD1 (5 bases). CDR1 is SGHNT, CDR2 YYREEE, per germline (reference sequence). The CDR3 covers 14 residues. Between the trimmed V and J ends, which lost 2 bases and 10 bases, there was a span of 13 bases.